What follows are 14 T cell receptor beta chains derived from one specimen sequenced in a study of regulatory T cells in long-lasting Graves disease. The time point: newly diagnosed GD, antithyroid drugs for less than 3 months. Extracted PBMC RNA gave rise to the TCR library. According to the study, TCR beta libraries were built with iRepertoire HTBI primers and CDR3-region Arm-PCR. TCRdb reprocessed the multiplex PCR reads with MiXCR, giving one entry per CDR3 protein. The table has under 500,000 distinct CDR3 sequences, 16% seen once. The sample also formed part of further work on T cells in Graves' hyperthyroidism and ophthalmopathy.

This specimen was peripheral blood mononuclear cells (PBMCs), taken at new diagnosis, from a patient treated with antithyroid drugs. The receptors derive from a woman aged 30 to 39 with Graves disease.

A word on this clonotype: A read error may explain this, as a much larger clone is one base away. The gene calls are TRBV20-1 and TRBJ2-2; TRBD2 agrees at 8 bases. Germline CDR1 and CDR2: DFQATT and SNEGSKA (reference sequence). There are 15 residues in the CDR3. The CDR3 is CSAQLADLNTGEPFF. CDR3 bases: TGCAGTGCTCAACTAGCGGACCTGAACACCGGGGAGCCGTTTTTT.

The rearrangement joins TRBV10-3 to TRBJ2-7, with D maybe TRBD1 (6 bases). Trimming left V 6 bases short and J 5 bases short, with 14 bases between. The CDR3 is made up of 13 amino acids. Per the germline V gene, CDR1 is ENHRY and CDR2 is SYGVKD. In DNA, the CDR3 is TGTGCCATCAGGGGGGACACATCCCACGAGCAGTACTTC. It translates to CAIRGDTSHEQYF.

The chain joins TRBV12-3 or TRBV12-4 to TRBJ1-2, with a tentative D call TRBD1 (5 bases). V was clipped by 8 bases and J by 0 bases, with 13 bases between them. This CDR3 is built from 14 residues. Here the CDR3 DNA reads TGTGCCAGCGGTTCGAAGGACACTAACTATGGCTACACCTTC. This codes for CASGSKDTNYGYTF.

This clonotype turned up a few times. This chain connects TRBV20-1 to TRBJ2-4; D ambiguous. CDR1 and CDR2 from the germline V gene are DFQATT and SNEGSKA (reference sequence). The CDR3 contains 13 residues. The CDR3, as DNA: TGCAGCGCTGACTCCCTAGGGAAAAACATTCAGTACTTC. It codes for CSADSLGKNIQYF.

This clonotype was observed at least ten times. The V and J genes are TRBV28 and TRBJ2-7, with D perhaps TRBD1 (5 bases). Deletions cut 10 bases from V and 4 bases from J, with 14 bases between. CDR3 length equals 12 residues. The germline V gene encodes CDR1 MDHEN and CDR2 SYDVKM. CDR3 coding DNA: TGTGCCACCGAGACAGAGGCATACGAGCAGTACTTC. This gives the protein CATETEAYEQYF.

As DNA, the CDR3 is TGTGCCACCGGTATTGGGCGGGAGGGCCATCAGTCAGATACGCAGTATTTT. It encodes CATGIGREGHQSDTQYF. The chain employs TRBV15 and TRBJ2-3; 9 bases are a match to TRBD2. There are 17 residues in the CDR3. From germline, CDR1 is LNHNV and CDR2 YYDKDF (reference sequence). V was pared by 8 bases and J by 4 bases, with 16 bases of the junction left unmatched.

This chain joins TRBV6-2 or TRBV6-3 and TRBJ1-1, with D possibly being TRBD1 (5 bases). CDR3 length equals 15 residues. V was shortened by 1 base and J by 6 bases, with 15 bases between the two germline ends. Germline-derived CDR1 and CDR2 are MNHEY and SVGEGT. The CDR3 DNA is TGTGCCAGCAGTTACTTCCCTACAAGGGACCCTGAAGCTTTCTTT. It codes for CASSYFPTRDPEAFF.

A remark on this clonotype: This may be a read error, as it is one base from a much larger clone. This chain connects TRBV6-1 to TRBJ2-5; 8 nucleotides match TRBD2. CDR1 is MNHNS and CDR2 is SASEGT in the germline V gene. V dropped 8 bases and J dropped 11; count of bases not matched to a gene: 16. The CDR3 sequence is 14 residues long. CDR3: CASQSGGKINEQYF. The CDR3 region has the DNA TGTGCCAGCCAATCGGGAGGGAAAATCAATGAGCAGTACTTC.

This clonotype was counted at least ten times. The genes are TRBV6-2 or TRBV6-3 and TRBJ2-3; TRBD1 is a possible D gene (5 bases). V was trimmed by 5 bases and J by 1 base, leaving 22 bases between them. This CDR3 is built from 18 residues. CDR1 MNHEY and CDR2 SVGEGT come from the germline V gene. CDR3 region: CASSRSFWGGDRTDTQYF. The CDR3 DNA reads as TGTGCCAGCAGTCGCTCGTTCTGGGGCGGAGACCGCACAGATACGCAGTATTTT.

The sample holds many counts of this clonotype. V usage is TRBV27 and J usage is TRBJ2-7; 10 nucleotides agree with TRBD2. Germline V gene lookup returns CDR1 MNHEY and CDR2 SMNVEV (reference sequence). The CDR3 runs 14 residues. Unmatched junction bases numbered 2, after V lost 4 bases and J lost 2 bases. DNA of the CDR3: TGTGCCAGCAGTTCAGCGGGAGGGCCCTACGAGCAGTACTTC. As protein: CASSSAGGPYEQYF.

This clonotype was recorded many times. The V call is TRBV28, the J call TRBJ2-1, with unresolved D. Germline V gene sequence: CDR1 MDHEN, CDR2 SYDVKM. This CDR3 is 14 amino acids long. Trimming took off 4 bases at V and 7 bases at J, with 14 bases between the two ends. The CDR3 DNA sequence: TGTGCCAGCAGTTCTACCCATAGAGTGAATGAGCAGTTCTTC. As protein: CASSSTHRVNEQFF.

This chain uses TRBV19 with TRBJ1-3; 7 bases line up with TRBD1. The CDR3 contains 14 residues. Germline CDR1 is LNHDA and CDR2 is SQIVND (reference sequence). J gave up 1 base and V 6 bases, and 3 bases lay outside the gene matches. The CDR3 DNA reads TGTGCCAGTAGAATGGGACAGTCTGGAAACACCATATATTTT. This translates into CASRMGQSGNTIYF.

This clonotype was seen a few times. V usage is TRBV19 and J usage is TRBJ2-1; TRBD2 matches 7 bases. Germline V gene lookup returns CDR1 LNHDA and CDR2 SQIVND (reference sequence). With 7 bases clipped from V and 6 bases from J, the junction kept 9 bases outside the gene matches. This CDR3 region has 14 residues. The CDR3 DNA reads TGTGCCAGTACCATAGGGCGCGGGAGCAATGAGCAGTTCTTC. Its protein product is CASTIGRGSNEQFF.

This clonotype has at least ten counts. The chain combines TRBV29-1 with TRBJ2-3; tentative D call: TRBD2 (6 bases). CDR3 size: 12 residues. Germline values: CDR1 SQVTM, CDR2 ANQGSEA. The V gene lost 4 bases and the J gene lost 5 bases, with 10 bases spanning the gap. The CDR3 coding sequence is TGCAGCGTTGTACCGGAGGGAGATACGCAGTATTTT. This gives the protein CSVVPEGDTQYF.